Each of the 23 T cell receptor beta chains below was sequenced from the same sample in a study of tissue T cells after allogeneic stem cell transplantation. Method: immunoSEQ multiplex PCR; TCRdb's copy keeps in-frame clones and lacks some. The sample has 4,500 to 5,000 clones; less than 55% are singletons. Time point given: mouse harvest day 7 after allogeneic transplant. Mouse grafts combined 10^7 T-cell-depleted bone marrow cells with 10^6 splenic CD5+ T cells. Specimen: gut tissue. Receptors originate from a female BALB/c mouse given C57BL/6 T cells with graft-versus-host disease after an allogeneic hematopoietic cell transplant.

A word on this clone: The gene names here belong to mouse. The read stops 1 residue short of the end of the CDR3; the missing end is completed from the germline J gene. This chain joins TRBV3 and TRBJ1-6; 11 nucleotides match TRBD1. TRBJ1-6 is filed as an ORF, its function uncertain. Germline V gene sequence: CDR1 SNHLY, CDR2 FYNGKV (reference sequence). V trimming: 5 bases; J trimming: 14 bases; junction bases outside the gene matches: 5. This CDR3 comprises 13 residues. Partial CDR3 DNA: TGTGCCAGCAGCCCGGGACAGGGGGAGGCCCTCTAC. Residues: CASSPGQGEALY. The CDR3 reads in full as CASSPGQGEALYF.

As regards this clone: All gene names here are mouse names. Incomplete CDR3 DNA: TGCTCCAGCAGTCATGGGGGCGCAAACACCGGGCAGCTCTAC. Its protein product is CSSSHGGANTGQLY. The entire CDR3 is CSSSHGGANTGQLYF. This rearrangement joins TRBV23 to TRBJ2-2. Read sequence stops 1 residue before the CDR3 end, and the germline J gene provides the missing end. CDR1 and CDR2 (germline): KGHTA, FQNQQP. This CDR3 has 15 amino acids.

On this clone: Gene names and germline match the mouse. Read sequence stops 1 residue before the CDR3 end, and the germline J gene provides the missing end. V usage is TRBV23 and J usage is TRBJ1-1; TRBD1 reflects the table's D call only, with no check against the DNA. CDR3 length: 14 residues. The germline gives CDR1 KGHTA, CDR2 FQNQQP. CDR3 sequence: CSSSRQGGNTEVFF. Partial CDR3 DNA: TGCTCCAGCAGTCGACAGGGAGGAAACACAGAAGTCTTC.

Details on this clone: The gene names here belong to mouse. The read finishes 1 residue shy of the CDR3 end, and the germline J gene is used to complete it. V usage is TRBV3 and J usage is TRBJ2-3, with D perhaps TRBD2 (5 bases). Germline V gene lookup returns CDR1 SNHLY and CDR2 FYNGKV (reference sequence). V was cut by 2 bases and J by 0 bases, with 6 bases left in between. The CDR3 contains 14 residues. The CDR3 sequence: CASSLMGSAETLYF. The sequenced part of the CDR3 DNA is TGTGCCAGCAGCTTAATGGGGAGTGCAGAAACGCTGTAT.

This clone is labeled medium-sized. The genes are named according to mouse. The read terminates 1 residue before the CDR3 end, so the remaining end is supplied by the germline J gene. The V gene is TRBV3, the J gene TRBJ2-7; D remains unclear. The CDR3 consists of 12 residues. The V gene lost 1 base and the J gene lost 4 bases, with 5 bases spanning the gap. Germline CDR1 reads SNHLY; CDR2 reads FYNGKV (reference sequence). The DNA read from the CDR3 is TGTGCCAGCAGCTTAGTCAAGTATGAACAGTAC. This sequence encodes CASSLVKYEQY. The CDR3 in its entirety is CASSLVKYEQYF.

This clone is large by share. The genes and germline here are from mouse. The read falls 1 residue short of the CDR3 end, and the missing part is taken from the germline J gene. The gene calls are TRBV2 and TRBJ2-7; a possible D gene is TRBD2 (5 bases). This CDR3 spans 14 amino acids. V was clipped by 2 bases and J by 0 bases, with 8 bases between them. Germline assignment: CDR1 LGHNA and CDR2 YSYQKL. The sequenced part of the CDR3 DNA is TGTGCCAGCAGCCAACGACTGAGCTCCTATGAACAGTAC. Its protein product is CASSQRLSSYEQY. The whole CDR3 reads CASSQRLSSYEQYF.

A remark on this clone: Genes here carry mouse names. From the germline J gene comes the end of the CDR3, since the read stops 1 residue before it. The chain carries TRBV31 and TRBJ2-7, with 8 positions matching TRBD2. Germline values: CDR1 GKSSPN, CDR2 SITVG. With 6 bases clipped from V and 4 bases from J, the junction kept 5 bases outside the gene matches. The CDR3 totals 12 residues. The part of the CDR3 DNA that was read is TGTGCCTGTCTCGGGGGGGCGTATGAACAGTAC. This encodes CACLGGAYEQY. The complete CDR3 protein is CACLGGAYEQYF. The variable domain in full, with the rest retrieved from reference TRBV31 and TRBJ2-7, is AQTIHQWPVAEIKAVGSPLSLGCTIKGKSSPNLYWYWQATGGTLQQLFYSITVGQVESVVQLNLSASRPKDDQFILSTEKLLLSHSGFYLCACLGGAYEQYFGPGTRLTVL.

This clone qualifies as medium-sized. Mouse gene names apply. The DNA read from the CDR3 is TGTGCCAGCAGTCGGGACAGATCCTATGAACAGTAC. This encodes CASSRDRSYEQY. The full CDR3 sequence reads CASSRDRSYEQYF. The rearrangement joins TRBV13-3 to TRBJ2-7, with 7 bases identical to TRBD1. The read ends 1 residue early relative to the CDR3; the germline J gene fills the gap. Losses at the gene ends were 4 bases for V and 1 base for J; bases not matched to a gene: 2. The length of the CDR3 is 13 residues. Per germline, CDR1 NNHDY and CDR2 SYVADS.

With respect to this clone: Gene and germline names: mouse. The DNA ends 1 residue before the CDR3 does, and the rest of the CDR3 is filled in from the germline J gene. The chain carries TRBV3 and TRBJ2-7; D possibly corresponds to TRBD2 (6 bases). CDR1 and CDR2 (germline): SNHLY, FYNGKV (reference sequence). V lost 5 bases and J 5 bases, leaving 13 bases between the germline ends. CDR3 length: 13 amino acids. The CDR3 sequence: CASSPWGIHEQYF. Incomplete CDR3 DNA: TGTGCCAGCAGCCCCTGGGGTATCCATGAACAGTAC.

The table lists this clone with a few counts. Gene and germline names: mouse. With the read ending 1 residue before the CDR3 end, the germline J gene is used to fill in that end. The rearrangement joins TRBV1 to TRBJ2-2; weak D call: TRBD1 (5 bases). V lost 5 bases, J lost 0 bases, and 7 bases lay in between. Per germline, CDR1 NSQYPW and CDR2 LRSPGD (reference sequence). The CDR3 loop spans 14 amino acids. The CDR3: CTCSQGANTGQLYF. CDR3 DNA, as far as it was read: TGCACCTGCAGTCAGGGTGCAAACACCGGGCAGCTCTAC.

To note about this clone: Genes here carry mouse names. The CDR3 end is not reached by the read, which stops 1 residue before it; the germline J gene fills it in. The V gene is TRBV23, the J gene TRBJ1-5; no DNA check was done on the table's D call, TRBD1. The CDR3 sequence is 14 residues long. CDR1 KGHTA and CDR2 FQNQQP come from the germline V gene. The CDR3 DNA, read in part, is TGCTCCAGCAGTCCGGGACAGGCGCTCCAGGCTCCGCTT. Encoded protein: CSSSPGQALQAPL. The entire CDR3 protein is CSSSPGQALQAPLF.

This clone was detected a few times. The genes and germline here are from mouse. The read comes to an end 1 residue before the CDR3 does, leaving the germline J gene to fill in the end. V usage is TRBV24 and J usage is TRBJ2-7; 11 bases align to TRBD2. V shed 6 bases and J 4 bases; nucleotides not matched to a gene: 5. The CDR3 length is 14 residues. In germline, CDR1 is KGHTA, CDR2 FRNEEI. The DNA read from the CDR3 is TGTGCCAGCAGCCTCCGGGACTGGGGGTATGAACAGTAC. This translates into CASSLRDWGYEQY. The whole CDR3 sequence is CASSLRDWGYEQYF.

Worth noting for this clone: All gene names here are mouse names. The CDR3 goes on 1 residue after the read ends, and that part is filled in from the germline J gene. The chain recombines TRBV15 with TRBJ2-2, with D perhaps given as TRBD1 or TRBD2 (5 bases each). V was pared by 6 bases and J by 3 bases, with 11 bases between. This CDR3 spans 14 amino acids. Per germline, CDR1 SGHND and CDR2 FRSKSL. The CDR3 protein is CASSRGADTGQLYF. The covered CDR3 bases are TGTGCCAGCAGCCGGGGCGCGGACACCGGGCAGCTCTAC.

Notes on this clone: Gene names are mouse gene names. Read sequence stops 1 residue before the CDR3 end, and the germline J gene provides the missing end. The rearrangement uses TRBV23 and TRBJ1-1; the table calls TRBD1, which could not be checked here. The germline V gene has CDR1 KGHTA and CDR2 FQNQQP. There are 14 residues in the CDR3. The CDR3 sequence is CSSSLGTGNTEVFF. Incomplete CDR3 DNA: TGCTCCAGCAGCCTCGGGACAGGGAACACAGAAGTCTTC.

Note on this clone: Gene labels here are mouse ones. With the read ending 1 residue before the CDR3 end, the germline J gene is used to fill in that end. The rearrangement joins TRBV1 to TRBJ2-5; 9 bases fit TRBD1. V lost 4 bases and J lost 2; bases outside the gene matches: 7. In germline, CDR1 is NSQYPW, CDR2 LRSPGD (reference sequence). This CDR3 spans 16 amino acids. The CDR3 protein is CTCSVRDRVRQDTQYF. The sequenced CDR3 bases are TGCACCTGCAGTGTCCGGGACAGGGTACGCCAAGACACCCAGTAC.

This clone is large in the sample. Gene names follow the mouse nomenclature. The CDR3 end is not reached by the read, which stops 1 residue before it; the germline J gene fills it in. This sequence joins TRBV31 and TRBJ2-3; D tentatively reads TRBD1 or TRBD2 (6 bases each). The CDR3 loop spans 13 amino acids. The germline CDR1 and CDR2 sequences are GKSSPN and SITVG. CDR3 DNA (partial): TGTGCGCGGACCGGGGGCAGTGCAGAAACGCTGTAT. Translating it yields CARTGGSAETLY. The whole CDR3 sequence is CARTGGSAETLYF.

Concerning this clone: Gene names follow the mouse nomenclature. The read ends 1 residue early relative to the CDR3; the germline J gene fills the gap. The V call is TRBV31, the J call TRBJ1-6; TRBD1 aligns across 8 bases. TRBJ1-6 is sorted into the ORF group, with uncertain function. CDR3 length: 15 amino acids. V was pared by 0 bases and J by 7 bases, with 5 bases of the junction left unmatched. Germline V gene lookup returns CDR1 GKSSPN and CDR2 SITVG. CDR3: CAWSLRTGGNSPLYF. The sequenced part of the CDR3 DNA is TGTGCCTGGAGTCTAAGAACAGGGGGGAATTCGCCCCTCTAC.

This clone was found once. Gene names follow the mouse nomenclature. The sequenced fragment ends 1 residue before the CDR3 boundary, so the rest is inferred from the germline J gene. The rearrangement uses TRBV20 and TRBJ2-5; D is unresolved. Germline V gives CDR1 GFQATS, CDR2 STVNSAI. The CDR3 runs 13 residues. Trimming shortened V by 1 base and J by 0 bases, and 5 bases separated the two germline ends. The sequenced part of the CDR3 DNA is TGTGGTGCTAGGGCCATTAACCAAGACACCCAGTAC. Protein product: CGARAINQDTQY. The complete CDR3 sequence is CGARAINQDTQYF.

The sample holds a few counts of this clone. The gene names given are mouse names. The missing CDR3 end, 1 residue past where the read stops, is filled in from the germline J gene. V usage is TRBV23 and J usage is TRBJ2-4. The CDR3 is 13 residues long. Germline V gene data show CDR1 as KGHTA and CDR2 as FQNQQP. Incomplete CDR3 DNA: TGCTCCAGCAGTCTGAAGAGTCAAAACACCTTGTAC. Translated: CSSSLKSQNTLY. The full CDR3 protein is CSSSLKSQNTLYF.

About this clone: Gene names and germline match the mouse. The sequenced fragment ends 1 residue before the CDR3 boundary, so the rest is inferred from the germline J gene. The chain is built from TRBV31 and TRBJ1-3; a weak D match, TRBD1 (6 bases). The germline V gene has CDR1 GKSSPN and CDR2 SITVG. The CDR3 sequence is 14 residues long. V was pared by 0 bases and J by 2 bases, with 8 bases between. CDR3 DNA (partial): TGTGCCTGGAGTCTCACAGGGCCTGGAAATACGCTCTAT. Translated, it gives CAWSLTGPGNTLY. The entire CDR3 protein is CAWSLTGPGNTLYF.

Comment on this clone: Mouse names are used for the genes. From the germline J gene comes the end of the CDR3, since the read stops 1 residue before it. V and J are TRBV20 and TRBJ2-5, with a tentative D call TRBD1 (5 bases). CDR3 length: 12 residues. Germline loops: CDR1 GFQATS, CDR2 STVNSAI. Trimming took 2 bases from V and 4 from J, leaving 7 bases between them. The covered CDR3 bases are TGTGGTGCTAGGCCAGGGAAAGACACCCAGTAC. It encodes CGARPGKDTQY. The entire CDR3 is CGARPGKDTQYF. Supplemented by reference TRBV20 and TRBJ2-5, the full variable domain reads GALVYQYPRRTICKSGTSMRMECQAVGFQATSVAWYRQSPQKTFELIALSTVNSAIKYEQNFTQEKFPISHPNLSFSSMTVLNAYLEDRGLYLCGARPGKDTQYFGPGTRLLVL.

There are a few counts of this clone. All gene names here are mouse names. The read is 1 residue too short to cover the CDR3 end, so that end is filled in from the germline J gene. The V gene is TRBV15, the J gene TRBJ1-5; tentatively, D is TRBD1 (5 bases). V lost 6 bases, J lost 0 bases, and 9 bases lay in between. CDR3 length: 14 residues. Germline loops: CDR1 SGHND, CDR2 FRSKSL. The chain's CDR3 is CASRPGFNNQAPLF. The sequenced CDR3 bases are TGTGCCAGCAGACCAGGGTTTAACAACCAGGCTCCGCTT.

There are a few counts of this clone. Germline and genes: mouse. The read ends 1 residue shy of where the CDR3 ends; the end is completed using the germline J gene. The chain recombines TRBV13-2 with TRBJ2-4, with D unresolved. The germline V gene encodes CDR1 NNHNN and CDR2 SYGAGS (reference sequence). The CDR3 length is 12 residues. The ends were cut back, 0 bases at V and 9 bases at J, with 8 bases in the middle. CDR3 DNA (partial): TGTGCCAGCGGTGATGCTCTGTGGACCTTGTAC. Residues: CASGDALWTLY. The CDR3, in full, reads CASGDALWTLYF.